The TCR beta chain under discussion was sequenced for a study of OX40 agonist ivuxolimab in advanced cancers. Study at large: Those enrolled were about 80% male, with a mean age of about 60 years and ages from about 20 to 90. Study-wide results and limits: Expanded clones tended on average to be more numerous among CD8+ T cells than CD4+.

From germline, CDR1 is SQVTM and CDR2 ANQGSEA. The CDR3 is 14 residues long. The trim removed 2 bases at V and 0 bases at J, leaving 2 bases unmatched. This table comes from immunoSEQ multiplex PCR, and its TCRdb copy is limited to in-frame clones, with some not included. The sample holds some 58,000 clones, around 90% seen once. Remarks on this clone: The antigen is not known.

The source was CD4+ or CD8+ T cells sorted from blood, collected in a trial of the OX40 agonist ivuxolimab. The sequence was collected from an adult with an advanced solid tumor such as melanoma, head and neck, liver or kidney cancer. The genes are TRBV29-1 and TRBJ2-3, with TRBD1 matching over 7 bases. The CDR3 DNA sequence: TGCAGCGTTGAATCGACAGGGAGCACAGATACGCAGTATTTT. This codes for CSVESTGSTDTQYF.